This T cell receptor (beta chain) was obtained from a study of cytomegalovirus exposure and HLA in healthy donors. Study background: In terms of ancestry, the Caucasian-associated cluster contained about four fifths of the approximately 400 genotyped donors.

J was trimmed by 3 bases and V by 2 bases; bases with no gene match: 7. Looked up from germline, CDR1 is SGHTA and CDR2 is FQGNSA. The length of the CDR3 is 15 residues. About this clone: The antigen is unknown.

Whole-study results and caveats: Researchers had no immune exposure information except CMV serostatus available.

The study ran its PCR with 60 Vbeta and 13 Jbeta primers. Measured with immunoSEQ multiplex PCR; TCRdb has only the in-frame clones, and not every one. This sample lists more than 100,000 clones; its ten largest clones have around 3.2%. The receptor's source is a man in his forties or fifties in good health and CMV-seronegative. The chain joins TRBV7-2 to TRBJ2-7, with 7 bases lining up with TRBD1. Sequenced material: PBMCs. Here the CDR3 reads CASSLRTGIDYEQYF. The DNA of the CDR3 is TGTGCCAGCAGCTTAAGGACAGGAATAGACTACGAGCAGTACTTC.